This T cell receptor (beta chain) appears in the sequencing data of a study of T cell responses to AZD1222 COVID-19 vaccine. For this clone: The antigen remains undetermined.

Assay: immunoSEQ multiplex PCR; the TCRdb copy retains only in-frame clones and omits some. The sample holds about 180,000 clones, approximately 90% seen once. Regarding the study as a whole: Mostly white British, mostly female donors; authors suggested clonal diversity may be underestimated. Seropositivity was recorded at baseline in only 6 or 7 AZD1222 recipients. Reportedly, nearly half of unique spike TCRs recognized epitopes outside B.1.351/B.1.1.7 mutations. Two AZD1222 administrations were followed by greater Spike-specific TCR breadth and depth.

Germline CDR1 reads LNHDA; CDR2 reads SQIVND (reference sequence). Unmatched junction bases numbered 8, after V lost 0 bases and J lost 7 bases. This CDR3 has 16 residues. The receptor comes from an adult who received the AZD1222 COVID-19 vaccine. The sample in question was peripheral blood, obtained 28 days after the second AZD1222 dose. V gene TRBV19 combines with J gene TRBJ2-1, with TRBD2 matching 8 bases. CDR3: CASSIEISGALNEQFF. In DNA, the CDR3 is TGTGCCAGTAGTATAGAAATTAGCGGGGCTCTTAATGAGCAGTTCTTC. The complete variable domain, with remaining parts taken from reference TRBV19 and TRBJ2-1, reads DGGITQSPKYLFRKEGQNVTLSCEQNLNHDAMYWYRQDPGQGLRLIYYSQIVNDFQKGDIAEGYSVSREKKESFPLTVTSAQKNPTAFYLCASSIEISGALNEQFFGPGTRLTVL.